The rows below give T cell receptor beta chains drawn from one sample of a study of radiotherapy plus CTLA-4 blockade in lung cancer. Generated by immunoSEQ multiplex PCR, the TCRdb table keeps only in-frame clones and is missing some. In the table there are around 71,000 clones, around 76% of which are singletons. Specimen: peripheral blood, collected from a patient treated with radiotherapy plus ipilimumab. The receptors come from a human donor with non-small cell lung cancer whose response to radiotherapy plus ipilimumab could not be evaluated. Some clones in this sample may be carry-over from other donors' samples. The CDR3 runs from the conserved cysteine through the conserved F or W. D genes are given only for firm matches. Size tells how often a clone was seen (once, few, many) or the class of an expanded clone, and some rows leave it out.

V: TRBV29-1; J: TRBJ1-4; D: TRBD1; size: .; CDR3: CSVEEGRGNEKLFF; DNA: TGCAGCGTTGAAGAAGGCAGGGGGAATGAAAAACTGTTTTTT
V: TRBV6-1; J: TRBJ2-3; D: TRBD1; size: .; CDR3: CASSDRGYSADTQYF; DNA: TGTGCCAGCAGTGACAGGGGGTATAGTGCAGATACGCAGTATTTT
V: TRBV2; J: TRBJ2-7; D: TRBD1; size: .; CDR3: CASSLGQGTYEQYF; DNA: TGTGCCAGCAGCCTGGGACAGGGGACATACGAGCAGTACTTC
V: TRBV6-5; J: TRBJ2-7; D: TRBD1; size: .; CDR3: CASSTLGQGYEQYF; DNA: TGTGCCAGCAGTACCCTCGGACAGGGCTACGAGCAGTACTTC
V: TRBV5-1; J: TRBJ1-2; D: .; size: .; CDR3: CASSSGTGYTF; DNA: TGCGCCAGCAGCTCTGGGACTGGGTACACCTTC
V: TRBV5-6; J: TRBJ1-6; D: .; size: .; CDR3: CASSNWQGIGSPLHF; DNA: TGTGCCAGCAGCAATTGGCAGGGAATAGGGTCACCCCTCCACTTT
V: TRBV7-2; J: TRBJ1-2; D: TRBD1; size: .; CDR3: CASSQGQSNRAGYTF; DNA: TGTGCCAGCAGCCAGGGACAGTCGAATCGGGCTGGCTACACCTTC
V: TRBV6-6; J: TRBJ2-7; D: .; size: few; CDR3: CASSYDGQYVYEQYF; DNA: TGTGCCAGCAGTTACGACGGACAGTACGTCTACGAGCAGTACTTC
V: TRBV2; J: TRBJ1-1; D: .; size: .; CDR3: CASTRLRQDTTEAFF; DNA: TGTGCCAGCACACGACTCCGACAGGACACGACTGAAGCTTTCTTT
V: TRBV6-6; J: TRBJ1-4; D: .; size: .; CDR3: CASSYSWHNEKLFF; DNA: TGTGCCAGCAGTTACTCGTGGCATAATGAAAAACTGTTTTTT
V: TRBV29-1; J: TRBJ1-1; D: .; size: .; CDR3: CSVEVPGSNTEAFF; DNA: TGCAGCGTTGAAGTGCCAGGGTCGAACACTGAAGCTTTCTTT
V: TRBV5-6; J: TRBJ1-2; D: .; size: .; CDR3: CASSLVSRTPYGYTF; DNA: TGTGCCAGCAGCTTGGTCTCTCGGACTCCCTATGGCTACACCTTC
V: TRBV5-8; J: TRBJ1-3; D: .; size: few; CDR3: CASSSGKYSGNTIYF; DNA: TGTGCCAGCAGCTCAGGGAAATACTCTGGAAACACCATATATTTT
V: TRBV10-3; J: TRBJ1-2; D: TRBD1; size: few; CDR3: CAISEGGQSAYGYTF; DNA: TGTGCCATCAGTGAGGGGGGACAGTCTGCCTATGGCTACACCTTC
V: TRBV7-9; J: TRBJ2-5; D: .; size: .; CDR3: CASSPSLALTQETQYF; DNA: TGTGCCAGCAGCCCCTCGCTAGCTCTAACTCAAGAGACCCAGTACTTC
V: TRBV2; J: TRBJ1-6; D: TRBD1; size: .; CDR3: CASSVGFRGNSPLHF; DNA: TGTGCCAGCAGTGTGGGATTCAGGGGGAATTCACCCCTCCACTTT
V: TRBV27; J: TRBJ2-7; D: .; size: .; CDR3: CASSFRALQSPLEQYF; DNA: TGTGCCAGCAGTTTTCGAGCGCTGCAGTCACCTCTCGAGCAGTACTTC
V: TRBV2; J: TRBJ1-1; D: .; size: once; CDR3: CASSDGGNTEAFF; DNA: TGTGCCAGCAGTGACGGGGGGAACACTGAAGCTTTCTTT
V: TRBV6-1; J: TRBJ2-5; D: .; size: .; CDR3: CASSDRGQETQYF; DNA: TGTGCCAGCAGTGACAGGGGCCAAGAGACCCAGTACTTC
V: TRBV7-2; J: TRBJ2-1; D: .; size: .; CDR3: CASSSRRPVIHNNEQFF; DNA: TGTGCCAGCAGTAGTAGGCGGCCGGTAATACACAACAATGAGCAGTTCTTC
V: TRBV29-1; J: TRBJ2-2; D: TRBD2; size: .; CDR3: CSVVFSGGPPAGELFF; DNA: TGCAGCGTTGTTTTCAGCGGGGGGCCTCCCGCCGGGGAGCTGTTTTTT
V: TRBV7-9; J: TRBJ2-2; D: TRBD2; size: .; CDR3: CASSTAVGPGTPGGGELFF; DNA: TGTGCCAGCAGCACAGCGGTCGGGCCCGGCACGCCGGGAGGCGGGGAGCTGTTTTTT
V: TRBV2; J: TRBJ2-1; D: TRBD2; size: .; CDR3: CASSATSGGEQFF; DNA: TGTGCCAGCAGTGCAACTAGCGGGGGGGAGCAGTTCTTC
V: TRBV9; J: TRBJ1-2; D: TRBD1; size: .; CDR3: CASSSGGTGYYGYTF; DNA: TGTGCCAGCAGCTCTGGGGGGACAGGGTACTATGGCTACACCTTC
V: TRBV27; J: TRBJ1-6; D: .; size: .; CDR3: CASSWYRDNSPLHF; DNA: TGTGCCAGCAGTTGGTACAGGGATAATTCACCCCTCCACTTT
V: TRBV19; J: TRBJ2-3; D: TRBD2; size: .; CDR3: CAGRGENTDTQYF; DNA: TGTGCCGGCCGGGGGGAAAACACAGATACGCAGTATTTT
V: TRBV19; J: TRBJ1-5; D: TRBD1; size: .; CDR3: CASSAPGTVSNQPQHF; DNA: TGTGCCAGTAGTGCCCCCGGGACAGTTAGCAATCAGCCCCAGCATTTT